This TCR beta chain comes out of a study of CD8+ T cells in alopecia areata. Study results and limitations: While tofacitinib was given, many expanded lesional clones persisted in scalp and blood. Patients showed less clear TCR sequence sharing than mice, possibly partly because of HLA diversity.

Extracted RNA was reverse transcribed, and the resulting cDNA served as sequencing template. The data were produced by immunoSEQ multiplex PCR, yet TCRdb's version contains in-frame clones alone and is incomplete. The sample has under 200,000 clones, approximately 65% seen once; the top ten hold approximately 0.9%. The length of the CDR3 is 16 residues. The germline V gene encodes CDR1 SGHAT and CDR2 FQNNGV. The V and J ends lost 5 bases and 5 bases respectively, with 19 bases between them. Concerning this clone itself: Antigen specificity is unknown.

As for treatment: oral pan-JAK inhibitor, 5-10 mg twice daily. Obtained from alopecia areata patients were lesional scalp punch biopsies along with peripheral blood. This TCR came from a human donor with alopecia areata. The genes are TRBV11-2 and TRBJ2-1; D is ambiguous. The material sequenced was CD4+ T cells sorted from blood, taken at week 4, from a patient treated with tofacitinib. The CDR3 DNA sequence: TGTGCCAGCAGCCCACCAACCGGGCCTGGGCACAATGAGCAGTTCTTC. Protein product: CASSPPTGPGHNEQFF.